Presented here are 8 T cell receptor beta chains from one specimen sequenced in a study of T cell responses to AZD1222 COVID-19 vaccine. The assay was immunoSEQ multiplex PCR, and TCRdb's table has in-frame clones only and misses some. The sample records about 110,000 clones, approximately 90% being singletons. Material: peripheral blood, obtained on day 0 of AZD1222 vaccination. The source is an adult in good health.

The chain combines TRBV7-3 with TRBJ2-5, with D tentatively TRBD2 (6 bases). The CDR3 runs to 16 residues. With 5 bases removed from V and 1 base from J, the gap between germline ends came to 17 bases. Germline values: CDR1 SGHTA, CDR2 FQGTGA. CDR3 sequence: CASSLLGRGSQETQYF. CDR3 nucleotide sequence: TGTGCCAGCAGCCTCTTGGGGCGGGGAAGCCAAGAGACCCAGTACTTC.

V usage is TRBV3-1 (or the pseudogene TRBV3-2) and J usage is TRBJ2-3; 12 bases match TRBD2. CDR1 and CDR2 (germline): LGHDT, YNNKEL (reference sequence). The CDR3 loop spans 15 amino acids. Losses at the gene ends were 5 bases for V and 4 bases for J; bases not matched to a gene: 4. The CDR3 here is CASSILAGGPDTQYF. CDR3 coding DNA: TGTGCCAGCAGCATCCTAGCGGGGGGGCCAGATACGCAGTATTTT.

The V gene is TRBV7-9, the J gene TRBJ1-4, with 8 positions matching TRBD1. Per germline, CDR1 SEHNR and CDR2 FQNEAQ (reference sequence). CDR3 size: 14 residues. Unmatched junction bases numbered 4, after V lost 6 bases and J lost 4 bases. CDR3 coding DNA: TGTGCCAGCAGTGGGACAGGTTATAATGAAAAACTGTTTTTT. It codes for CASSGTGYNEKLFF.

The CDR3 spells CASSFRDTQYF. In nucleotides, the CDR3 is TGTGCCAGCAGTTTTCGTGATACGCAGTATTTT. The rearrangement uses TRBV28 and TRBJ2-3; D is ambiguous. Trimming cost V 3 bases and J 6 bases, with 4 bases left between them. This CDR3 comprises 11 residues. Germline-derived CDR1 and CDR2 are MDHEN and SYDVKM.

The V gene is TRBV10-3, the J gene TRBJ2-3; possibly TRBD2 for D (7 bases). The CDR3 extends over 16 amino acids. Per the germline V gene, CDR1 is ENHRY and CDR2 is SYGVKD. V lost 3 bases to trimming and J lost 2 bases, with 15 bases between them. CDR3 nucleotide sequence: TGTGCCATCAGTGATGGTGCGGGGGCGACCACAGATACGCAGTATTTT. Translated: CAISDGAGATTDTQYF.

The chain employs TRBV10-3 and TRBJ1-5; perhaps TRBD1 as D (6 bases). The length of the CDR3 is 14 residues. Trimming took off 3 bases at V and 5 bases at J, with 11 bases between the two ends. Germline lookup yields CDR1 ENHRY and CDR2 SYGVKD. The CDR3 bases are TGTGCCATCAGTGATTTGGGGGCGGATCAGCCCCAGCATTTT. This codes for CAISDLGADQPQHF.

The CDR3 DNA is TGCAGTGCTAGTAATCCATCTCATCAGCCCCAGCATTTT. Its translation: CSASNPSHQPQHF. The rearrangement joins TRBV20-1 to TRBJ1-5, with unresolved D. CDR3 length: 13 amino acids. The V end was cut by 3 bases, the J end by 5 bases, with 11 bases between. Germline-derived CDR1 and CDR2 are DFQATT and SNEGSKA (reference sequence).

J is TRBJ1-6 and V is TRBV4-3, with 10 bases fitting TRBD1. With 3 bases clipped from V and 1 base from J, the junction kept 15 bases outside the gene matches. This CDR3 is built from 21 residues. Germline assignment: CDR1 LGHNA and CDR2 YSLEER. For the CDR3, the DNA is TGCGCCAGCAGCCACCAGAGTCCCGGGACAGGGGCGGAATCCTATAATTCACCCCTCCACTTT. This encodes CASSHQSPGTGAESYNSPLHF.